Reported below is one T cell receptor (beta chain). Its specificity is not known. These data belong to a study of OX40 agonist ivuxolimab in advanced cancers. Across the study: The treatment was a fully human IgG2 OX40 agonist, ivuxolimab. Three patients showed partial responses: one hepatocellular carcinoma and two cutaneous melanoma cases.

Study-wide findings and caveats: CD4+ and CD8+ blood T cells expanded clonally by week 6 at 0.1 to 3.0 mg/kg. Low normalized T-cell clonal expansion was also seen in some nonresponders.

The V gene's germline CDR1 is LGHNA and CDR2 YSLEER. The junction had 4 bases not matched to a gene; V was cut back by 0 bases and J by 0 bases. This CDR3 is 17 amino acids long. Sequenced by immunoSEQ multiplex PCR; TCRdb stores in-frame clones only, minus some. The sample carries 75,000 or so clones, just under 85% recorded once. Source: CD4+ or CD8+ T cells sorted from blood, taken in a trial of the OX40 agonist ivuxolimab. This chain joins TRBV4-3 and TRBJ2-3; 9 bases map to TRBD1. This TCR derives from an adult with an advanced solid tumor such as melanoma, head and neck, liver or kidney cancer. The CDR3 protein is CASSQDQGTGSTDTQYF. CDR3 nucleotides: TGCGCCAGCAGCCAAGATCAAGGGACAGGGAGCACAGATACGCAGTATTTT.